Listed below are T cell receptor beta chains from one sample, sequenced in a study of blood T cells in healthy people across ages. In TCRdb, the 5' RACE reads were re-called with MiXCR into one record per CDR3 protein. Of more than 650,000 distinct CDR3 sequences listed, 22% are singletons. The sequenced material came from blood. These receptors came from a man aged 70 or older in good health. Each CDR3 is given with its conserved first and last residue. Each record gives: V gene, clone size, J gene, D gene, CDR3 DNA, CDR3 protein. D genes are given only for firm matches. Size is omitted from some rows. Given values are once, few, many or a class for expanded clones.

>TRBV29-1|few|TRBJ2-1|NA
TGCAGCGTTGACATCCGGCCGGAGTTCTTC
CSVDIRPEFF
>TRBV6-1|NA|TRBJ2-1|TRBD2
TGTGCCAGCAGCCCCGGACTAGCGGGAGCCCTCTACAATGAGCAGTTCTTC
CASSPGLAGALYNEQFF
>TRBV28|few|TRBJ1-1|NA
TGTGCCAGCAGCCCTGCCCTAAACACTGAAGCTTTCTTT
CASSPALNTEAFF
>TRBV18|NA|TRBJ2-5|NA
TGTGCCAGCTCACCACGCAGTCTCCTGGAGACCCAGTACTTC
CASSPRSLLETQYF
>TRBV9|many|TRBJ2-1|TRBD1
TGTGCCAGCAGCGACGGGACAGGGTCGTATGAGCAGTTCTTC
CASSDGTGSYEQFF
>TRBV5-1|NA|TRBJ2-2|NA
TGCGCCAGCAGCCCGACCTCGAACACCGGGGAGCTGTTTTTT
CASSPTSNTGELFF
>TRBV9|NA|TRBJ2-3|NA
TGTGCCAGCAGCCCGCGGGTTGGGGATACAGATACGCAGTATTTT
CASSPRVGDTDTQYF
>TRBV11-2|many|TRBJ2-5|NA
TGTGCCAGCGCGGGACAGCTCCAAGAGACCCAGTACTTC
CASAGQLQETQYF
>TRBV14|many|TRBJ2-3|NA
TGTGCCAGCAGCCAACGTGGTCTAGGTGATACAGATACGCAGTATTTT
CASSQRGLGDTDTQYF
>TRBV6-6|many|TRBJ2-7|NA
TGTGCCAGCAGCCCTGAGGGATACGAGCAGTACTTC
CASSPEGYEQYF
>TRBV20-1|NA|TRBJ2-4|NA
TGCAGTGCGCGGGGTCAAAACATTCAGTACTTC
CSARGQNIQYF
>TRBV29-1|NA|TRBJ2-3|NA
TGCAGCGTAGGCATGTCTTTCGGCACAGATACGCAGTATTTT
CSVGMSFGTDTQYF
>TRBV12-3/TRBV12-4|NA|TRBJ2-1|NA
TGTGCCAGCAGTTTAAACAGAAACAATGAGCAGTTCTTC
CASSLNRNNEQFF
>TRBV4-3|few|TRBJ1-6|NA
TGCGCCAGCAGCCAAGACTTCAGGGTTCGATCACCCCTCCACTTT
CASSQDFRVRSPLHF
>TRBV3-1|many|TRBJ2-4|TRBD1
TGTGCCAGCGGGGACAGGATAACAGCCAAAAACATTCAGTACTTC
CASGDRITAKNIQYF
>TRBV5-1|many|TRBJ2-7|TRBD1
TGCGCCAGCAGCTTGCCCTGGGACAGCCAAACTTTAAACTACGAGCAGTACTTC
CASSLPWDSQTLNYEQYF
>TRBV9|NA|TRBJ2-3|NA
TGTGCCAGCAGCGTGGGGACGGGAGATACGCAGTATTTT
CASSVGTGDTQYF
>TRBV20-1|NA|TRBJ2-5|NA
TGCAGTGCTAGAGCACCGAGTGGGCAGACCCAGTACTTC
CSARAPSGQTQYF
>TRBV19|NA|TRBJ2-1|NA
TGTGCCAGTAGTGTTCCCGGGGGCTCCTCCTACAATGAGCAGTTCTTC
CASSVPGGSSYNEQFF
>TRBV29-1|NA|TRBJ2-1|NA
TGCAGCGTTGAATTAGGAGAGTTCGGCAGCAATGAGCAGTTCTTC
CSVELGEFGSNEQFF
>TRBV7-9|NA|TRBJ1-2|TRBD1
TGTGCCAGCAGCCTTGGACAGGGGGCAGATAACTATGGCTACACCTTC
CASSLGQGADNYGYTF
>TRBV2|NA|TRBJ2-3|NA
TGTGCCAGCATAAGGACGGGGGCCACAGATACGCAGTATTTT
CASIRTGATDTQYF
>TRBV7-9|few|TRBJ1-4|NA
TGTGCCAGCAGCAAATTGCTGAATGAAAAACTGTTTTTT
CASSKLLNEKLFF
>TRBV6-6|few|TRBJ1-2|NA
TGTGCCAGCAGTTACCAGGGTTTTTCTAACTATGGCTACACCTTC
CASSYQGFSNYGYTF
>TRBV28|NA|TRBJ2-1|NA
TGTGCCACCAGTGATTTTAGCGGCAATGAGCAGTTCTTC
CATSDFSGNEQFF
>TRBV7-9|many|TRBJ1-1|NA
TGTGCCAGCAGCTTAGAGGATTATAGGGGCACTGAAGCTTTCTTT
CASSLEDYRGTEAFF
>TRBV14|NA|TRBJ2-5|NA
TGTGCCAGCAGCCGAGGAGGGTTAGAGACCCAGTACTTC
CASSRGGLETQYF
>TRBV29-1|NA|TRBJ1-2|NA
TGCAGCGTTGAAACAGACTTAGGTGATGGCTACACCTTC
CSVETDLGDGYTF
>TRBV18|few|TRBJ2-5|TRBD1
TGTGCCAGCTCGAGCGACAGGGCCCCGGTGGAGACCCAGTACTTC
CASSSDRAPVETQYF
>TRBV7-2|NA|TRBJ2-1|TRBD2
TGTGCCAGCTCTAAAGGCAGCGGGGGGGGCAATGAGCAGTTCTTC
CASSKGSGGGNEQFF
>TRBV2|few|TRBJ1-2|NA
TGTGCCAGCAGTGAGGGGGAAACAAGTGGCTACACCTTC
CASSEGETSGYTF
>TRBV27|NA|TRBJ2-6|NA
TGTGTCAGCAGTTTCAGGAGCTCTGGGGCCAACGTCCTGACTTTC
CVSSFRSSGANVLTF
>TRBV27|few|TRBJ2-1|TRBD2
TGTGCCAGCAGTTTATTAGGAGTGCCGGGGGGGCCCTCCTACAATGAGCAGTTCTTC
CASSLLGVPGGPSYNEQFF
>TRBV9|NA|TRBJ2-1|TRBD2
TGTGCCAGCAGCGGGAATTTTTTAGCGGGTGCAAACAATGAGCAGTTCTTC
CASSGNFLAGANNEQFF
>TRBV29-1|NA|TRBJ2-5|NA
TGCAGCGTTTGCTTCCGAGGGGTGGGAGAGACCCAGTACTTC
CSVCFRGVGETQYF
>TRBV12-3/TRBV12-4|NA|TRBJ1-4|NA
TGTGCCAGCAGTTTACGACAGGATAATGAAAAACTGTTTTTT
CASSLRQDNEKLFF
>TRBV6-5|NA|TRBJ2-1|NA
TGTGCCAGCAGTTACGACGAGGACGATGAGCAGTTCTTC
CASSYDEDDEQFF
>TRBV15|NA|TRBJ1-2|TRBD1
TGTGCCACCAGCAGTGGCGGGACAGGCTTCTATGGCTACACCTTC
CATSSGGTGFYGYTF
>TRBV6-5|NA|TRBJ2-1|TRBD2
TGTGCCAGCAGTTACGGGCTAGCGGGGGGCCATGAGCAGTTCTTC
CASSYGLAGGHEQFF
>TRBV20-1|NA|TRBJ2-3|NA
TGCAGTGCCCTAAGACGAGCTAGCACAGATACGCAGTATTTT
CSALRRASTDTQYF
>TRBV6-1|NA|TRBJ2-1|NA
TGTGCCAGCAGTGAAACACGCGGTAATGAGCAGTTCTTC
CASSETRGNEQFF
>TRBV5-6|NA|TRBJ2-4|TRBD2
TGTGCCAGCAGCTTCCGGGGCGGGAGGGGGGACATTCAGTACTTC
CASSFRGGRGDIQYF
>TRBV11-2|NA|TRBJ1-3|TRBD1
TGTGCCAGCAGCATACTGGACAGGGTTGGAAACACCATATATTTT
CASSILDRVGNTIYF
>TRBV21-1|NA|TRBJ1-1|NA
TGTGCCAGCAGCAAAAGGGTGGGATACACTGAAGCTTTCTTT
CASSKRVGYTEAFF
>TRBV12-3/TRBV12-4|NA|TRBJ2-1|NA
TGTGCCACATTAAGGGGGGGAGCCTACAATGAGCAGTTCTTC
CATLRGGAYNEQFF
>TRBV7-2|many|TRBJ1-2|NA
TGTGCCAGCAGCCTAGGCGGGTGGGGTGGCTACACCTTC
CASSLGGWGGYTF
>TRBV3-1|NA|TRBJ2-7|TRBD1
TGTGCCAGCAGCCAAGAAGGGGCAGGGGGCTACGAGCGGTACTTC
CASSQEGAGGYERYF
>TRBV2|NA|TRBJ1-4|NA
TGTGCCAGCAGCCCCCCGGGTTTGGGTGCTAATGAAAAACTGTTTTTT
CASSPPGLGANEKLFF
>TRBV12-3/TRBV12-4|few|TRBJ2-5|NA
TGTGCCAGCAGTTCGGACCAAGAGACCCAGTACTTC
CASSSDQETQYF
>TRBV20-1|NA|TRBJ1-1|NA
TGCAGTGTCATCCCCGGGTTCACTGAAGCTTTCTTT
CSVIPGFTEAFF